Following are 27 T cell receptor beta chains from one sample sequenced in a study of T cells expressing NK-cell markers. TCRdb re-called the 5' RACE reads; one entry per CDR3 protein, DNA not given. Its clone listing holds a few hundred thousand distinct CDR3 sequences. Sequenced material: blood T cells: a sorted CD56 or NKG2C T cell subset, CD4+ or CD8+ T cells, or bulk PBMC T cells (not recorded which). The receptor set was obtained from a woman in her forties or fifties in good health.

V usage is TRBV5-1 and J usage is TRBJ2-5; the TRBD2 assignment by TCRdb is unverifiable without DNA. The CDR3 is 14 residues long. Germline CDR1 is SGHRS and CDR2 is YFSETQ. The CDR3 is CASSETGSAGTQYF.

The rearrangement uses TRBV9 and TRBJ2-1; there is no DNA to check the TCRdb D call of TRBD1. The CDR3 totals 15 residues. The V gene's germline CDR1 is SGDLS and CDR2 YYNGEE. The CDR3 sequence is CASSVEGQRGNEQFF.

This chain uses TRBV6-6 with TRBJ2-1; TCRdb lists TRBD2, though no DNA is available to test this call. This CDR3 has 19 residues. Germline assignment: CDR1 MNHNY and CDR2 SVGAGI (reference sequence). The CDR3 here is CASSYGGTSGRGVYNEQFF.

Here the CDR3 reads CASRPHLRLTSGNTIYF. This sequence joins TRBV12-2 and TRBJ1-3. TRBV12-2 is reported as a pseudogene. CDR3 length: 17 residues.

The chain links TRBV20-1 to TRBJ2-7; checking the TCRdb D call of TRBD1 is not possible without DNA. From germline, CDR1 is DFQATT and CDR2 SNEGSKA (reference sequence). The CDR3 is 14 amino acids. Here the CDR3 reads CSAGHLGASYEQYF.

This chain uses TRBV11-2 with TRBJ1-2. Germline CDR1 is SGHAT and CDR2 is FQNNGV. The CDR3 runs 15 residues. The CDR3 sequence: CASSLDRTALYGYTF.

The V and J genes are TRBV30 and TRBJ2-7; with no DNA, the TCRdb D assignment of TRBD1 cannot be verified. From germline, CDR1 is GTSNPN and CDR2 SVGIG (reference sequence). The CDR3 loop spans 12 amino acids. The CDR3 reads CAWSQGWYEQYF.

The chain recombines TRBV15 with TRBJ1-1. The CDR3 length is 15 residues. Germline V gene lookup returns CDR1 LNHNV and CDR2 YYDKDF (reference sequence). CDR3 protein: CATSRDLERNTEAFF.

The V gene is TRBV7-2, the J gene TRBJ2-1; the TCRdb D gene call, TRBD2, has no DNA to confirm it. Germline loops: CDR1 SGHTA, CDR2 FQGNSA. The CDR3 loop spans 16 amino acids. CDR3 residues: CASSTLGGLLSNEQFF.

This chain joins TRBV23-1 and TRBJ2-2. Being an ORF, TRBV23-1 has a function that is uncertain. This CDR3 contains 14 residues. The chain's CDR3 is CASTLALRTGELFF.

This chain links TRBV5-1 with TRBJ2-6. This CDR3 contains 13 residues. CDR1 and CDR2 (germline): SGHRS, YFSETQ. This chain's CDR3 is CASSLATTNVLTF. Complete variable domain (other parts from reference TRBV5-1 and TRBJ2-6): KAGVTQTPRYLIKTRGQQVTLSCSPISGHRSVSWYQQTPGQGLQFLFEYFSETQRNKGNFPGRFSGRQFSNSRSEMNVSTLELGDSALYLCASSLATTNVLTFGAGSRLTVL.

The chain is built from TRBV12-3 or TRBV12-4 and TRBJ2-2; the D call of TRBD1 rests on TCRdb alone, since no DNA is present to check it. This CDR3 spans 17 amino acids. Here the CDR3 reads CASSIPFGWLSAGELFF.

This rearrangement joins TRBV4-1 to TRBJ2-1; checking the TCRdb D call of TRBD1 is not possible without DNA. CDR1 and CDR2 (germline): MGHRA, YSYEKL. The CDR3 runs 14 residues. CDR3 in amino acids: CASSQRDRGNEQFF.

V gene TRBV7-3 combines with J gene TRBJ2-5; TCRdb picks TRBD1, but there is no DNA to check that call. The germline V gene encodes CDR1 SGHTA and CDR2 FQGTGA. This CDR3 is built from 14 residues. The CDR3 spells CASSFTGIGETQYF.

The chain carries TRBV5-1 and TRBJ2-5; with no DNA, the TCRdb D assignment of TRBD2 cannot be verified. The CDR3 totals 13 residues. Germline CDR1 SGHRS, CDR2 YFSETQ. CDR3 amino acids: CASSVNRELTQYF. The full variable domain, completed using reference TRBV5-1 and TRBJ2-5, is KAGVTQTPRYLIKTRGQQVTLSCSPISGHRSVSWYQQTPGQGLQFLFEYFSETQRNKGNFPGRFSGRQFSNSRSEMNVSTLELGDSALYLCASSVNRELTQYFGPGTRLLVL.

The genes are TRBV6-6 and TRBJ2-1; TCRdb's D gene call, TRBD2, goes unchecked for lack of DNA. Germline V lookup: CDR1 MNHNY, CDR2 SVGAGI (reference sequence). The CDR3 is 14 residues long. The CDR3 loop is CASSYGLAGDEQFF.

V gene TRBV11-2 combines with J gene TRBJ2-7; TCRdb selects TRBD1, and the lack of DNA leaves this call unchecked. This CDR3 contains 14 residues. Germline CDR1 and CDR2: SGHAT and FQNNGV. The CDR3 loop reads CASSIAGAPLEQYF. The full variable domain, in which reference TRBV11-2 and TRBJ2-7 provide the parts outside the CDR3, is EAGVAQSPRYKIIEKRQSVAFWCNPISGHATLYWYQQILGQGPKLLIQFQNNGVVDDSQLPKDRFSAERLKGVDSTLKIQPAKLEDSAVYLCASSIAGAPLEQYFGPGTRLTVT.

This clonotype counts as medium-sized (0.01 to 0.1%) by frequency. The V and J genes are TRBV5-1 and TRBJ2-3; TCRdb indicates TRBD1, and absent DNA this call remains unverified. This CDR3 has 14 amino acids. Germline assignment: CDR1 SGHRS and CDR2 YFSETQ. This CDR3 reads CASSVQGYTDTQYF.

This CDR3 is CASSLSVEGAAFF. The chain joins TRBV11-3 to TRBJ1-1; the TCRdb D gene call, TRBD1, has no DNA to confirm it. Germline V gene data show CDR1 as SGHNT and CDR2 as YENEEA. This CDR3 is built from 13 residues. The full variable domain, its missing parts supplied by reference TRBV11-3 and TRBJ1-1, is EAGVVQSPRYKIIEKKQPVAFWCNPISGHNTLYWYLQNLGQGPELLIRYENEEAVDDSQLPKDRFSAERLKGVDSTLKIQPAELGDSAVYLCASSLSVEGAAFFGQGTRLTVV.

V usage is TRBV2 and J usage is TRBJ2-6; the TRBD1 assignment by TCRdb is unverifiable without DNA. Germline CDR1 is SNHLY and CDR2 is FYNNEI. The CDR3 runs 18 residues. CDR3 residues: CASSLIRGLSSGANVLTF.

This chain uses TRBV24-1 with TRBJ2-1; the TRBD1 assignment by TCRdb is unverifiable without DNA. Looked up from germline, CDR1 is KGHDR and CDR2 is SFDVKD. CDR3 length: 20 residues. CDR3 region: CATSDSLGTGGPSSYNEQFF.

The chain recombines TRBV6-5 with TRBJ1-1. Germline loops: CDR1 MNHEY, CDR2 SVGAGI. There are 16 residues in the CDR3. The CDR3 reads CASSYSGVGLNTEAFF.

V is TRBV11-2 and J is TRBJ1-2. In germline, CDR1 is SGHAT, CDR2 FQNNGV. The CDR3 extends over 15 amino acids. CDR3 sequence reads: CASSSPWGANYGYTF. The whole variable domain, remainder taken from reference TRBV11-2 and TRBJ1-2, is EAGVAQSPRYKIIEKRQSVAFWCNPISGHATLYWYQQILGQGPKLLIQFQNNGVVDDSQLPKDRFSAERLKGVDSTLKIQPAKLEDSAVYLCASSSPWGANYGYTFGSGTRLTVV.

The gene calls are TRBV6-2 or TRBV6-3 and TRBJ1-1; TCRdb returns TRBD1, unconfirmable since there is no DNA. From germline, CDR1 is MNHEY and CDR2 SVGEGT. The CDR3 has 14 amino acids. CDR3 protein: CASRETGIDTEAFF.

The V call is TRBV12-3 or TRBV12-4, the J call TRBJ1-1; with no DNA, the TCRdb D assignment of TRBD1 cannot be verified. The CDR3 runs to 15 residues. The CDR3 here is CASSLADRANTEAFF.

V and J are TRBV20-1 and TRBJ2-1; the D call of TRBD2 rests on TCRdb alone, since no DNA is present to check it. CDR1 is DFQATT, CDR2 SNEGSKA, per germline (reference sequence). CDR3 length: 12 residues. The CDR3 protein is CSPRGGINEQFF.

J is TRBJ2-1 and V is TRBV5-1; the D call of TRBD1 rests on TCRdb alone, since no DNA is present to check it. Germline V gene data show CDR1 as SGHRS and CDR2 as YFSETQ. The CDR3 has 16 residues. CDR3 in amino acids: CASKVGGSEIYNEQFF.